This T cell receptor beta chain was retrieved from a study of identifying expanded T cells in peripheral blood. The V end was cut by 8 bases, the J end by 8 bases, with 19 bases between. Per the germline V gene, CDR1 is MDHEN and CDR2 is SYDVKM. CDR3 length equals 14 residues. Some clones are missing from TCRdb's copy, which holds only in-frame ones; the method was immunoSEQ multiplex PCR. The data show tens of thousands of clones, 70% to 90% seen once. Sequencing was done on a sample of blood. This TCR came from a person between 18 and 75 years old in good health. The chain couples TRBV28 to TRBJ2-1; D remains unclear. The CDR3 DNA reads TGTGCCAGCCGGAGTCGTCCCGAAAGGGATGAGCAGTTCTTC. Protein: CASRSRPERDEQFF.